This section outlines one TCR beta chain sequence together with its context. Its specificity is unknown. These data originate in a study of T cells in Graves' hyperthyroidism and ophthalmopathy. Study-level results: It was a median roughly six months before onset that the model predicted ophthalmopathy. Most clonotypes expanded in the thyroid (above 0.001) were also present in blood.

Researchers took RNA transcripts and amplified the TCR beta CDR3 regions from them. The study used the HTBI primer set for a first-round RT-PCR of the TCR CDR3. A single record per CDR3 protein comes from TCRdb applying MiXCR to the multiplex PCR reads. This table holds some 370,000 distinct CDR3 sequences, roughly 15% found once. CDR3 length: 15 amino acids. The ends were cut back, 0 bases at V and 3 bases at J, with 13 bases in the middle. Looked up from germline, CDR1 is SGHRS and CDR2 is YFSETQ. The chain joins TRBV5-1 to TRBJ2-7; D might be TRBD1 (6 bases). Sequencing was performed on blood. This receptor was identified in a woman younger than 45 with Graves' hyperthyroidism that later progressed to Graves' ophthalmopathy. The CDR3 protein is CASSLAARGHYEQYF. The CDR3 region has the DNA TGCGCCAGCAGCTTGGCCGCCAGGGGACACTACGAGCAGTACTTC. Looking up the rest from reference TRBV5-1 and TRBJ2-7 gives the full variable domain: KAGVTQTPRYLIKTRGQQVTLSCSPISGHRSVSWYQQTPGQGLQFLFEYFSETQRNKGNFPGRFSGRQFSNSRSEMNVSTLELGDSALYLCASSLAARGHYEQYFGPGTRLTVT.